These T cell receptor beta chains were read from a single sample in a study of persistence of HIV-infected CD4 T cells. Antigens for these TCRs are unknown. Clones were sequenced by immunoSEQ multiplex PCR, and TCRdb holds only the in-frame ones, with some missing. Among about 51,000 clones listed, more than 80% were seen once. The sample was CD4+ T cells sorted from PBMCs after roughly 18-hour stimulation, taken from a patient who received antiretroviral therapy. Source of these receptors: an adult woman with HIV who was CMV-seropositive. CDR3s include the opening cysteine and the closing phenylalanine or tryptophan. A D gene is named only where the DNA matches it firmly. Where a row states a size, it is once, few, many or the class of an expanded clone; other rows omit it.

V	size	J	D	DNA	CDR3
TRBV5-5	-	TRBJ1-5	-	TGTGCCAGCAGCCTAGAGGTGAGGGGACGCCGCAATCAGCCCCAGCATTTT	CASSLEVRGRRNQPQHF
TRBV28	-	TRBJ2-3	TRBD2	TGTGCCAGCAGTTTAGGGGGAGCGGGAGGCCAGGATACGCAGTATTTT	CASSLGGAGGQDTQYF
TRBV5-1	-	TRBJ1-4	-	TGCGCCAGCAGGCAGGGTAATGAAAAACTGTTTTTT	CASRQGNEKLFF
TRBV25-1	-	TRBJ2-4	TRBD1	TGTGCCAGCAGTGAACAGGGGGCCGGCAAAAACATTCAGTACTTC	CASSEQGAGKNIQYF
TRBV4-3	-	TRBJ2-5	-	TGCGCCAGCAGCCAAGATTTCCAGACCCAGTACTTC	CASSQDFQTQYF
TRBV18	few	TRBJ1-5	-	TGTGCCAGCTCACCAGGCGGGATTGCTCAGCCCCAGCATTTT	CASSPGGIAQPQHF
TRBV18	once	TRBJ2-7	TRBD1	TGTGCCAGCTCACGTATCCGGGACAGTTTGTACGAGCAGTACTTC	CASSRIRDSLYEQYF
TRBV7-3	-	TRBJ2-1	-	TGTGCCAGCAGCTTAACGGGGGCCGCCTACAATGAGCAGTTCTTC	CASSLTGAAYNEQFF
TRBV12-3/TRBV12-4	-	TRBJ1-2	-	TGTGCCAGCAGTTTTTCAACATACTATGGCTACACCTTC	CASSFSTYYGYTF
TRBV6-5	-	TRBJ2-7	-	TGTGCCAGCAGCACGTCCCCCGGGGTCGAGCAGTACTTC	CASSTSPGVEQYF
TRBV15	-	TRBJ1-4	-	TGTGCCACCAGCAGAGATCCCCAGGGTGGCGGGGAAAAACTGTTTTTT	CATSRDPQGGGEKLFF
TRBV12-3/TRBV12-4	-	TRBJ1-1	-	TGTGCCAGCAGTTCGGACAACGGGGCGGCTTTCTTT	CASSSDNGAAFF
TRBV19	-	TRBJ2-3	TRBD1	TGTGCCAGTAGTCCCCAACTTGGGACAGGGGGAGATACGCAGTATTTT	CASSPQLGTGGDTQYF